This T cell receptor (beta chain) originates from a study of blood T cell repertoires in COVID-19. V lost 3 bases and J 6 bases, leaving 16 bases between the germline ends. Germline V gives CDR1 SGHRS, CDR2 YFSETQ. The CDR3 runs to 15 residues. Sequencing used immunoSEQ multiplex PCR; TCRdb keeps in-frame clones, though not all of them. The sample consists of roughly 59,000 clones, about 72% of them appearing once. This TCR was sampled from a man older than 75 with acute or convalescent COVID-19. The chain recombines TRBV5-1 with TRBJ2-1, with a possible D match to TRBD2 (6 bases). The sample was peripheral blood. The CDR3 DNA reads TGCGCCAGCAGCTCCTCTCTGACTAGTTCCAATGAGCAGTTCTTC. Translation: CASSSSLTSSNEQFF.